The clone carrying this T cell receptor beta chain was seen ten or more times. Its antigen is not known. For TCR, cDNA came from 5'RACE template switching, which added a universal primer site and UMIs. TCRdb reprocessed the 5' RACE reads with MiXCR, giving one entry per CDR3 protein. The data show some 70,000 distinct CDR3 sequences, about 6% seen once. This sample is drawn from a study of T cells after yellow fever vaccination. Broader study findings: By day 5 rather than day 15, the secondary response had peaked, though it was weaker. Clonotypes found in both CD4 and CD8 compartments made up a small share. Highly abundant clonotypes carried over from the bulk population could end up in FACS-sorted repertoires as contaminants.

Germline CDR1 reads MNHEY; CDR2 reads SMNVEV (reference sequence). The CDR3 length is 15 residues. The ends lost 5 bases at V and 1 base at J; junction bases unmatched: 5. The source is a man younger than 30 who received the YFV17D yellow fever vaccine. The chain has TRBV27 and TRBJ1-5; 7 positions agree with TRBD1. Source: CD8+ T cells sorted from PBMCs, taken 35 to 50 days after the first yellow fever vaccination. The CDR3 DNA follows: TGTGCCAGCAGTCCCGGGACAGACAGCAATCAGCCCCAGCATTTT. Amino acids: CASSPGTDSNQPQHF.